These 17 T cell receptor beta chains share one sample of origin, sequenced in a study of blood T cell repertoires in COVID-19. Repertoires were generated with immunoSEQ multiplex PCR, while TCRdb's copy carries only in-frame clones and drops some. The table shows 150,000 or so clones, with roughly 89% occurring only once. Sequencing used peripheral blood. The receptors shown here come from a man aged 55-75 years with active or convalescent COVID-19.

The gene calls are TRBV4-3 and TRBJ1-2; no clear D gene. V was shortened by 1 base and J by 4 bases, with 10 bases between the two germline ends. The CDR3 extends over 14 amino acids. Per the germline V gene, CDR1 is LGHNA and CDR2 is YSLEER. The CDR3 loop reads CASSQAAMSYGYTF. As DNA, the CDR3 is TGCGCCAGCAGCCAAGCTGCGATGAGCTATGGCTACACCTTC.

This chain joins TRBV5-6 and TRBJ2-1; D possibly corresponds to TRBD2 (5 bases). Germline V CDR1 and CDR2: SGHDT, YYEEEE. V shed 2 bases and J shed 0 bases, with 12 bases lying between them. This CDR3 is 16 amino acids long. CDR3 amino acids: CASSFYGDNSYNEQFF. The DNA of the CDR3 is TGTGCCAGCAGCTTCTACGGGGATAACTCCTACAATGAGCAGTTCTTC.

The chain recombines TRBV28 with TRBJ2-7; TRBD1 matches 9 bases. J was trimmed by 5 bases and V by 5 bases; bases with no gene match: 7. This CDR3 contains 14 residues. The germline CDR1 and CDR2 sequences are MDHEN and SYDVKM. CDR3 residues: CASSLRDREHEQYF. The CDR3, as DNA: TGTGCCAGCAGTCTCCGGGACAGGGAACACGAGCAGTACTTC.

The V gene is TRBV7-2, the J gene TRBJ2-7; TRBD1 might be the D (5 bases). Trimming removed 4 bases at V and 7 bases at J, with 17 bases between. Germline V lookup: CDR1 SGHTA, CDR2 FQGNSA. CDR3 length equals 14 residues. The CDR3 coding sequence is TGTGCCAGCAGCTATAGGGGTAAAGTTCGGGAGCAGTACTTC. Protein product: CASSYRGKVREQYF.

This clone has a handful of counts. The rearrangement uses TRBV7-3 and TRBJ2-1; 14 bases are a match to TRBD2. The CDR3 is 15 residues long. J gave up 6 bases and V 5 bases, and 3 bases lay outside the gene matches. CDR1 SGHTA and CDR2 FQGTGA come from the germline V gene. The CDR3 sequence: CASSMGLAGANEQFF. DNA of the CDR3: TGTGCCAGCAGCATGGGACTAGCGGGGGCCAATGAGCAGTTCTTC.

At least ten counts were recorded for this clone. V and J are TRBV9 and TRBJ2-1; 8 positions agree with TRBD1. Per germline, CDR1 SGDLS and CDR2 YYNGEE. J was trimmed by 6 bases and V by 3 bases; bases with no gene match: 11. The CDR3 contains 16 residues. The CDR3 spells CASSAASGGQGNEQFF. CDR3 nucleotides: TGTGCCAGCAGCGCCGCCTCAGGTGGACAGGGCAATGAGCAGTTCTTC.

The rearrangement uses TRBV5-5 and TRBJ2-5; maybe TRBD1 (6 bases). The CDR3 has 13 residues. Germline CDR1 reads SGHKS; CDR2 reads YYEKEE (reference sequence). Trimming took 4 bases from V and 5 from J, leaving 12 bases between them. CDR3 coding DNA: TGTGCCAGCAGCCTAGGGGGTGGGGAGACCCAGTACTTC. Protein sequence: CASSLGGGETQYF.

In its sample, this clone was seen once. This chain uses TRBV6-5 with TRBJ1-6, with D hard to call. From germline, CDR1 is MNHEY and CDR2 SVGAGI. The CDR3 length is 11 residues. The V and J ends lost 6 bases and 7 bases respectively, with 4 bases between them. DNA of the CDR3: TGTGCCAGCAGGGAGAATTCACCCCTCCACTTT. It yields the protein CASRENSPLHF.

The chain couples TRBV2 to TRBJ2-7, with 8 bases fitting TRBD1. The J segment lost 6 bases and the V segment lost 7 bases, leaving 20 bases of the junction unmatched. This CDR3 has 17 amino acids. CDR1 is SNHLY and CDR2 is FYNNEI in the germline V gene. CDR3 nucleotides: TGTGCCAGCATGACTCAGGGGGCGACGACTAGTGTAATCGAGCAGTACTTC. Translated, it gives CASMTQGATTSVIEQYF.

The chain couples TRBV5-1 to TRBJ1-2; 8 bases map to TRBD1. CDR1 and CDR2 from the germline V gene are SGHRS and YFSETQ. This CDR3 is 13 amino acids long. Unmatched junction bases numbered 5, after V lost 2 bases and J lost 8 bases. As DNA, the CDR3 is TGCGCCAGCAGCTTTCAGGGGGCGGAGGGCTACACCTTC. This encodes CASSFQGAEGYTF.

The J gene is TRBJ1-2, the V gene TRBV3-1 (or the pseudogene TRBV3-2), with a weak D call TRBD1 (5 bases). This CDR3 has 14 residues. Between the trimmed V and J ends, which lost 1 base and 2 bases, there was a span of 8 bases. The germline V gene has CDR1 LGHDT and CDR2 YNNKEL (reference sequence). CDR3 sequence (DNA): TGTGCCAGCAGCCAAGGACCAGGGAACTATGGCTACACCTTC. Protein product: CASSQGPGNYGYTF.

The chain is built from TRBV4-2 and TRBJ2-4, with 13 bases identical to TRBD2. The CDR3 totals 19 residues. V was pared by 5 bases and J by 1 base, with 11 bases of the junction left unmatched. Looked up from germline, CDR1 is LGHNA and CDR2 is YNFKEQ. This CDR3 is CASSSLGTSGNAAKNIQYF. The CDR3 DNA sequence: TGTGCCAGCAGCTCACTCGGGACTAGCGGGAATGCGGCCAAAAACATTCAGTACTTC.

The rearrangement uses TRBV6-5 and TRBJ1-2, with a tentative D call TRBD1 (5 bases). The CDR3 runs 15 residues. The V and J ends lost 0 bases and 4 bases respectively, with 12 bases between them. In germline, CDR1 is MNHEY, CDR2 SVGAGI. The CDR3 nucleotides are TGTGCCAGCAGTTACTCGTTTCGGGGGAGCTATGGCTACACCTTC. Translating gives CASSYSFRGSYGYTF.

CDR3: CASSLDGGSTLEAFF. The CDR3 nucleotides are TGTGCCAGCAGCTTAGATGGGGGGTCGACACTTGAAGCTTTCTTT. J is TRBJ1-1 and V is TRBV11-2, with D possibly matching TRBD1 (5 bases). The CDR3 loop spans 15 amino acids. Germline V CDR1 and CDR2: SGHAT, FQNNGV. Trimming took 0 bases from V and 7 from J, leaving 15 bases between them.

This chain's CDR3 is CASSYSSGPQHF. CDR3 in DNA: TGTGCCAGCAGTTACTCGAGTGGTCCCCAGCATTTT. This chain connects TRBV6-2 or TRBV6-3 to TRBJ1-5, with no clear D. This CDR3 is built from 12 residues. V was shortened by 0 bases and J by 10 bases, with 7 bases between the two germline ends. CDR1 is MNHEY, CDR2 SVGEGT, per germline.

The chain has TRBV11-2 and TRBJ1-1, with D possibly being TRBD1 (5 bases). There are 15 residues in the CDR3. Trimming shortened V by 0 bases and J by 5 bases, and 13 bases separated the two germline ends. The V gene's germline CDR1 is SGHAT and CDR2 FQNNGV. CDR3 coding DNA: TGTGCCAGCAGCTTAGATTACCGGGGGAGAACTGAAGCTTTCTTT. Its protein product is CASSLDYRGRTEAFF. Using reference TRBV11-2 and TRBJ1-1 for the parts outside the CDR3, the full variable domain is EAGVAQSPRYKIIEKRQSVAFWCNPISGHATLYWYQQILGQGPKLLIQFQNNGVVDDSQLPKDRFSAERLKGVDSTLKIQPAKLEDSAVYLCASSLDYRGRTEAFFGQGTRLTVV.

V usage is TRBV5-4 and J usage is TRBJ2-5; D gene uncertain. Trimming cost V 2 bases and J 6 bases, with 5 bases left between them. Germline V CDR1 and CDR2: SGHNT, YYREEE (reference sequence). The CDR3 totals 11 residues. The CDR3 region is CASSFDKTQYF. The CDR3 DNA reads as TGTGCCAGCAGCTTCGACAAGACCCAGTACTTC.